Given below is one TCR beta chain in context. This sample was included in a study of blood T cell repertoires in COVID-19. The overall study: Acute and convalescent COVID-19 samples came from the United States, Italy and Spain.

Authors' processing steps: Scientists estimated how many nucleated cells there were by amplifying reference gene primers. Clones were sequenced by immunoSEQ multiplex PCR, and TCRdb holds only the in-frame ones, with some missing. V, J and clone size derive from that table, while D and trimming were established from the DNA sequence. The repertoire has some 250,000 clones, around 86% of them found once; the top ten carry about 2.9%. The CDR3 length is 16 residues. The germline V gene encodes CDR1 SGHAT and CDR2 FQNNGV. With 1 base removed from V and 0 bases from J, the gap between germline ends came to 13 bases.

The sequencing input was peripheral blood. The receptor comes from a woman in her 30s who had recovered from COVID-19. J is TRBJ2-7 and V is TRBV11-2; tentatively, D is TRBD2 (5 bases). The CDR3 sequence is CASSLGVSGHSYEQYF. The DNA for the CDR3 is TGTGCCAGCAGCTTAGGGGTGAGCGGTCACTCCTACGAGCAGTACTTC. The full variable domain, completed using reference TRBV11-2 and TRBJ2-7, is EAGVAQSPRYKIIEKRQSVAFWCNPISGHATLYWYQQILGQGPKLLIQFQNNGVVDDSQLPKDRFSAERLKGVDSTLKIQPAKLEDSAVYLCASSLGVSGHSYEQYFGPGTRLTVT.